These 15 T cell receptor beta chains share one sample of origin, sequenced in a study of radiotherapy plus CTLA-4 blockade in lung cancer. Sequenced by immunoSEQ multiplex PCR; TCRdb stores in-frame clones only, minus some. The sample lists some 110,000 clones, roughly 84% seen once, with under 3% in the top ten. The material was peripheral blood, obtained from a patient treated with radiotherapy plus ipilimumab. The receptors were sampled from a human donor with non-small cell lung cancer that progressed on radiotherapy plus ipilimumab. Some clones in this sample may be carry-over from other donors' samples.

J is TRBJ2-3 and V is TRBV10-3, with no clear D. The V end lost 0 bases, the J end lost 0 bases, and 13 bases lay between the germline ends. The CDR3 runs 17 residues. CDR1 and CDR2 from the germline V gene are ENHRY and SYGVKD. CDR3: CAISESWFEASTDTQYF. The CDR3 region has the DNA TGTGCCATCAGTGAGTCGTGGTTTGAAGCTAGCACAGATACGCAGTATTTT.

The chain has TRBV7-2 and TRBJ2-7, with TRBD1 identical over 10 bases. Germline V gene data show CDR1 as SGHTA and CDR2 as FQGNSA. This CDR3 spans 14 amino acids. V was pared by 5 bases and J by 4 bases, with 5 bases of the junction left unmatched. Here the CDR3 DNA reads TGTGCCAGCAGCCCGAGACAGGGGGCGTACGAGCAGTACTTC. Translating gives CASSPRQGAYEQYF.

The rearrangement links TRBV2 to TRBJ2-7; the match to TRBD2 covers 7 bases. The CDR3 is 10 residues long. Germline assignment: CDR1 SNHLY and CDR2 FYNNEI. The J segment lost 12 bases and the V segment lost 6 bases, leaving 5 bases of the junction unmatched. The CDR3 sequence is CASRGGKGYF. Here the CDR3 DNA reads TGTGCCAGCAGGGGAGGGAAGGGGTACTTC.

The V gene is TRBV5-6, the J gene TRBJ2-4, with D possibly TRBD2 on 5 matching bases. Trimming pared 4 bases from V and 0 bases from J, leaving 11 bases between. The CDR3 contains 15 residues. In germline, CDR1 is SGHDT, CDR2 YYEEEE. The DNA of the CDR3 is TGTGCCAGCAGCGGCACGGGATTAGCCAAAAACATTCAGTACTTC. Its protein is CASSGTGLAKNIQYF.

The sample holds a few counts of this clone. Written as DNA, the CDR3 is TGTGCCAGCAGTTTATCCTCAGATAAGCAGTACTTC. This sequence encodes CASSLSSDKQYF. This chain uses TRBV28 with TRBJ2-7; D not certain. Germline lookup yields CDR1 MDHEN and CDR2 SYDVKM. V gave up 1 base and J gave up 8 bases, with 9 bases separating them. There are 12 residues in the CDR3.

The rearrangement links TRBV9 to TRBJ2-5; TRBD1 might be the D (6 bases). Trimming stripped 3 bases from V and 1 base from J, with 19 bases between. From germline, CDR1 is SGDLS and CDR2 YYNGEE. The CDR3 spans 17 residues. CDR3 DNA sequence: TGTGCCAGCAGCGCCTACCTTGAGGACAGTTTCCAAGAGACCCAGTACTTC. It specifies CASSAYLEDSFQETQYF.

This clone was observed a few times. The V gene is TRBV2, the J gene TRBJ1-1, with a possible D match to TRBD1 (5 bases). This CDR3 is built from 15 residues. V was pared by 4 bases and J by 1 base, with 13 bases between. Germline-derived CDR1 and CDR2 are SNHLY and FYNNEI. CDR3 nucleotide sequence: TGTGCCAGCAGTGTGCGACAGACATGGAACACTGAAGCTTTCTTT. This encodes CASSVRQTWNTEAFF.

The chain carries TRBV7-9 and TRBJ1-2; 7 bases are shared with TRBD1. In germline, CDR1 is SEHNR, CDR2 FQNEAQ (reference sequence). Unmatched junction bases numbered 4, after V lost 6 bases and J lost 6 bases. The CDR3 has 12 amino acids. The CDR3 DNA is TGTGCCAGCAGTCGACAGGGCCATGGCTACACCTTC. Amino acids: CASSRQGHGYTF.

The chain uses TRBV5-5 and TRBJ1-3, with TRBD1 matching over 7 bases. Germline V gives CDR1 SGHKS, CDR2 YYEKEE (reference sequence). The CDR3 runs to 15 residues. Unmatched junction bases numbered 4, after V lost 2 bases and J lost 2 bases. The CDR3 region is CASSFITGAGNTIYF. CDR3 DNA: TGTGCCAGCAGCTTCATAACAGGGGCTGGAAACACCATATATTTT.

The chain carries TRBV25-1 and TRBJ1-3; D remains unclear. CDR1 and CDR2 (germline): MGHDK, SYGVNS. The germline V and J ends were trimmed by 3 bases and 4 bases, with 10 bases remaining between them. There are 14 residues in the CDR3. Here the CDR3 reads CASSDGRFGNTIYF. The DNA for the CDR3 is TGTGCCAGCAGTGATGGTCGTTTCGGAAACACCATATATTTT.

The chain couples TRBV7-2 to TRBJ1-1; D call uncertain. CDR3 length: 14 amino acids. Germline loops: CDR1 SGHTA, CDR2 FQGNSA. V shed 2 bases and J shed 4 bases, with 11 bases lying between them. CDR3 in amino acids: CASSLTLVATEAFF. Here the CDR3 DNA reads TGTGCCAGCAGCTTAACTCTGGTCGCCACTGAAGCTTTCTTT.

V is TRBV6-6 and J is TRBJ1-2; 9 bases match TRBD1. Germline trimming cut 5 bases from V and 7 bases from J; bases unmatched to any gene: 5. This CDR3 contains 13 residues. Per germline, CDR1 MNHNY and CDR2 SVGAGI (reference sequence). DNA of the CDR3: TGTGCCAGCAGTGACAGGGGGAGCGGTGGCTACACCTTC. This sequence encodes CASSDRGSGGYTF.

The J gene is TRBJ1-1, the V gene TRBV11-3; D is perhaps TRBD1 (5 bases). This CDR3 has 13 amino acids. The ends were cut back, 4 bases at V and 4 bases at J, with 10 bases in the middle. The germline V gene has CDR1 SGHNT and CDR2 YENEEA. The CDR3 bases are TGTGCCAGCAGCTGGAGGGGAGGCACTGAAGCTTTCTTT. Its protein is CASSWRGGTEAFF.

This sequence joins TRBV6-1 and TRBJ2-2, with a weak D call TRBD1 (6 bases). CDR1 is MNHNS and CDR2 is SASEGT in the germline V gene. Trimming stripped 6 bases from V and 4 bases from J, with 15 bases between. The CDR3 consists of 15 residues. CDR3 in amino acids: CASSRTVVGTGELFF. CDR3 in DNA: TGTGCCAGCAGCCGGACAGTCGTAGGCACCGGGGAGCTGTTTTTT.

J is TRBJ2-1 and V is TRBV28; TRBD1 might be the D (6 bases). The germline CDR1 and CDR2 sequences are MDHEN and SYDVKM. V was clipped by 4 bases and J by 4 bases, with 11 bases between them. The CDR3 covers 14 residues. The CDR3 DNA is TGTGCCAGCAGTTCTTACAGGGTGTACAATGAGCAGTTCTTC. As protein: CASSSYRVYNEQFF.